This T cell receptor beta chain is drawn from a study of response to subunit inactivated influenza vaccine (dated by TCRdb to 2016 to 2019). Study-wide context: Deep quantitative profiling of the T cell receptor repertoire was used in the study to follow responses to a trivalent subunit inactivated influenza vaccine.

CDR1 SGHTA and CDR2 FQGNSA were looked up in the germline V gene. The CDR3 sequence holds 12 residues, the cysteine and phenylalanine included. The kept DNA is CDR3 alone, 36 bases in frame from the first base. V loses 7 bases, J loses 6 bases, and the germline ends lie 12 bases apart. What the research found in general, with its limitations: The authors proposed that each seasonal influenza vaccination may bring in only a limited number of new T cells.

A word on this clonotype: Its antigen remains unidentified. The record has no base qualities; no much larger clone is one base away.

The library was obtained by RT-PCR. This sample was sequenced with an Illumina HiSeq 2500. Clones were called with MiXCR by TCRdb after fastp trimmed the public reads at Q25, and only in-frame beta chains were retained. Rows matching on CDR3 protein sequence are summarized as one entry with the most common DNA and genes. A total of fewer than 800,000 distinct CDR3 sequences appear in this sample, 15% to 18% of them only once. Jointly, the top ten make up under 14% of the sample. The sample in question was PBMCs from blood, obtained roughly 13 days after vaccination. This chain is built from TRBV7-2 and TRBJ1-1; no confident D gene assignment can be made. This clonotype was obtained from a man aged 45-65 years who received an inactivated influenza vaccine. Donor details come from another sample of the same person, matched by shared clones. The DNA sequence follows: TGTGCCAGCAACCCGAAGGTCTCTGAAGCTTTCTTT. Its product reads: CASNPKVSEAFF.